Listed here are 10 T cell receptor beta chains from one sample, sequenced in a study of T cell responses to AZD1222 COVID-19 vaccine. The data were produced by immunoSEQ multiplex PCR, yet TCRdb's version contains in-frame clones alone and is incomplete. The sample has approximately 170,000 clones; 92% are singletons. Here the sequenced sample was peripheral blood, taken 28 days after the second AZD1222 dose. The receptors come from an adult who received the AZD1222 COVID-19 vaccine.

The V call is TRBV7-9, the J call TRBJ2-3; the D gene is possibly TRBD2 (5 bases). V was trimmed by 5 bases and J by 1 base, leaving 10 bases between them. The CDR3 totals 14 residues. Per germline, CDR1 SEHNR and CDR2 FQNEAQ (reference sequence). The CDR3 DNA reads as TGTGCCAGCAGCCTAGACGGGGGCACAGATACGCAGTATTTT. Protein product: CASSLDGGTDTQYF.

As for this clone: The same CDR3 arises from other DNA sequences in this sample as well. The rearrangement uses TRBV12-3 or TRBV12-4 and TRBJ1-1; D unresolved. The CDR3 runs 13 residues. V dropped 6 bases and J dropped 2 bases, with 10 bases sitting between them. DNA of the CDR3: TGTGCCAGCAGCCTGACGGTAAACACTGAAGCTTTCTTT. Its translation is CASSLTVNTEAFF.

This clone was observed once. The chain carries TRBV10-3 and TRBJ1-2; D not resolved. This CDR3 comprises 12 residues. Germline V gene data show CDR1 as ENHRY and CDR2 as SYGVKD. Trimming took 0 bases from V and 6 from J, leaving 5 bases between them. In DNA, the CDR3 is TGTGCCATCAGTGAGTCGAGGGATGGCTACACCTTC. Translation: CAISESRDGYTF.

CDR3 sequence reads: CASGGRGRSFYYTF. CDR3 DNA: TGTGCCAGCGGTGGGCGGGGGCGATCTTTCTACTACACCTTC. This rearrangement joins TRBV2 to TRBJ1-2, with D tentatively TRBD1 (6 bases). Germline values: CDR1 SNHLY, CDR2 FYNNEI. Trimming shortened V by 8 bases and J by 10 bases, and 23 bases separated the two germline ends. The CDR3 runs to 14 residues.

The V call is TRBV9, the J call TRBJ2-3, with a tentative D call TRBD1 (6 bases). Per the germline V gene, CDR1 is SGDLS and CDR2 is YYNGEE. This CDR3 region has 15 residues. V was pared by 3 bases and J by 5 bases, with 16 bases between. CDR3 in amino acids: CASSERQALGDTQYF. The CDR3 DNA reads TGTGCCAGCAGCGAGAGACAGGCCCTTGGAGATACGCAGTATTTT.

Points on this clone: The sample contains more than one DNA sequence encoding this CDR3. The chain joins TRBV10-3 to TRBJ1-5, with unresolved D. CDR3 length: 13 amino acids. Trimming cost V 3 bases and J 4 bases, with 7 bases left between them. Looked up from germline, CDR1 is ENHRY and CDR2 is SYGVKD. The CDR3, as DNA: TGTGCCATCAGTGAAACGGGAAATCAGCCCCAGCATTTT. Translated: CAISETGNQPQHF.

V and J are TRBV5-5 and TRBJ1-6; D remains unclear. Between the trimmed V and J ends, which lost 2 bases and 0 bases, there was a span of 15 bases. In germline, CDR1 is SGHKS, CDR2 YYEKEE (reference sequence). There are 18 residues in the CDR3. The CDR3 spells CASSLPGRSLSYNSPLHF. The CDR3 DNA reads as TGTGCCAGCAGCTTACCCGGACGGAGCCTCTCCTATAATTCACCCCTCCACTTT.

The chain joins TRBV13 to TRBJ2-3, with unresolved D. This CDR3 contains 14 residues. The germline gives CDR1 PRHDT, CDR2 FYEKMQ (reference sequence). V shed 0 bases and J shed 2 bases, with 6 bases lying between them. CDR3 sequence: CASSLGTHTDTQYF. Written as DNA, the CDR3 is TGTGCCAGCAGCTTAGGGACCCACACAGATACGCAGTATTTT.

The V gene is TRBV11-2, the J gene TRBJ1-1, with D unclear. V lost 6 bases, J lost 2 bases, and 10 bases lay in between. CDR1 and CDR2 (germline): SGHAT, FQNNGV. The length of the CDR3 is 13 residues. The CDR3 region has the DNA TGTGCCAGCAGGGTCAGGCTTAACACTGAAGCTTTCTTT. This translates into CASRVRLNTEAFF.

In this sample, this clone turned up once. The J gene is TRBJ1-3, the V gene TRBV4-1; the match to TRBD1 covers 8 bases. Germline V lookup: CDR1 MGHRA, CDR2 YSYEKL. V gave up 1 base and J gave up 3 bases; unmatched junction bases: 2. This CDR3 comprises 15 residues. CDR3 sequence (DNA): TGCGCCAGCAGCCAAGCGGACAGGGATGGAAACACCATATATTTT. Protein: CASSQADRDGNTIYF.